Shown below are 32 T cell receptor beta chains from a single sample sequenced in a study of cytotoxic CD8 clonotypes in ibrutinib-treated CLL. TCRdb's table, derived via immunoSEQ multiplex PCR, lists solely in-frame clones and lacks some. This sample has roughly 130,000 clones, with around three quarters found just once. Specimen: PBMCs, collected after 12 months of ibrutinib treatment. The receptors were sampled from a human donor with chronic lymphocytic leukemia.

The rearrangement uses TRBV6-1 and TRBJ2-7; 13 bases agree with TRBD2. There are 15 residues in the CDR3. The germline V gene encodes CDR1 MNHNS and CDR2 SASEGT. V was clipped by 7 bases and J by 3 bases; unmatched bases: 6. The CDR3 here is CASIRLAGGFYEQYF. For the CDR3, the DNA is TGTGCCAGCATCCGACTAGCGGGAGGTTTCTACGAGCAGTACTTC.

This chain links TRBV13 with TRBJ2-1, with 7 nucleotides matching TRBD2. Per germline, CDR1 PRHDT and CDR2 FYEKMQ (reference sequence). The V segment lost 5 bases and the J segment 2 bases; nucleotides outside the gene matches: 12. The CDR3 contains 17 residues. CDR3 bases: TGTGCCAGCAGCCTGGCTGGGGCTAGCGGACCCTACAATGAGCAGTTCTTC. Encoded protein: CASSLAGASGPYNEQFF.

The rearrangement links TRBV14 to TRBJ2-1; D may be TRBD2 (5 bases). Germline V gives CDR1 SGHDN, CDR2 FVKESK. Trimming stripped 0 bases from V and 5 bases from J, with 20 bases between. There are 18 residues in the CDR3. The CDR3, as DNA: TGTGCCAGCAGCCAAGATTGGTTGCGAACTAGAGAACACAATGAGCAGTTCTTC. Translated, it gives CASSQDWLRTREHNEQFF.

In this sample, this clone turned up once. V usage is TRBV2 and J usage is TRBJ2-3; a possible D gene is TRBD1 (6 bases). CDR1 SNHLY and CDR2 FYNNEI come from the germline V gene. The CDR3 consists of 15 residues. V was clipped by 4 bases and J by 0 bases, with 11 bases between them. This chain's CDR3 is CASSARTVSTDTQYF. In nucleotides, the CDR3 is TGTGCCAGCAGTGCTCGGACAGTGAGCACAGATACGCAGTATTTT.

The chain uses TRBV30 and TRBJ2-4; D unresolved. The CDR3 loop spans 12 amino acids. Germline CDR1 reads GTSNPN; CDR2 reads SVGIG (reference sequence). Trimming removed 5 bases from V and 8 bases from J, with 13 bases in between. The CDR3 DNA is TGTGCCTGGCAAGGCGGACGTTACATTCAGTACTTC. Encoded protein: CAWQGGRYIQYF.

The chain carries TRBV15 and TRBJ1-2; D ambiguous. This CDR3 is built from 15 residues. Trimming left V 0 bases short and J 3 bases short, with 11 bases between. CDR1 is LNHNV and CDR2 is YYDKDF in the germline V gene (reference sequence). The CDR3 spells CATSREKPVDYGYTF. CDR3 bases: TGTGCCACCAGCAGAGAAAAGCCAGTCGACTATGGCTACACCTTC.

The V call is TRBV5-1, the J call TRBJ2-1; 7 positions agree with TRBD1. Losses at the gene ends were 0 bases for V and 4 bases for J; bases not matched to a gene: 4. This CDR3 region has 15 residues. Per the germline V gene, CDR1 is SGHRS and CDR2 is YFSETQ. The CDR3 reads CASSLEGTAYNEQFF. CDR3 in DNA: TGCGCCAGCAGCTTGGAAGGGACAGCATACAATGAGCAGTTCTTC.

The chain joins TRBV5-1 to TRBJ1-1; tentatively, D is TRBD1 (6 bases). The CDR3 sequence is 14 residues long. The germline CDR1 and CDR2 sequences are SGHRS and YFSETQ. Between the trimmed V and J ends, which lost 2 bases and 6 bases, there was a span of 14 bases. The CDR3 DNA sequence: TGCGCCAGCAGCTTTTCACCAGGGGAAGCTGAAGCTTTCTTT. It is translated as CASSFSPGEAEAFF.

The chain joins TRBV11-2 to TRBJ2-3, with a weak D call TRBD2 (5 bases). This CDR3 comprises 15 residues. The germline V and J ends were trimmed by 8 bases and 2 bases, with 17 bases remaining between them. CDR1 is SGHAT and CDR2 is FQNNGV in the germline V gene. The CDR3 sequence: CASATERSYTDTQYF. CDR3 DNA sequence: TGTGCCAGCGCAACAGAGCGGAGCTACACAGATACGCAGTATTTT.

The rearrangement joins TRBV27 to TRBJ2-3; D remains unclear. V lost 6 bases and J 2 bases, leaving 12 bases between the germline ends. CDR1 and CDR2 from the germline V gene are MNHEY and SMNVEV (reference sequence). There are 14 residues in the CDR3. The CDR3 region is CASRVQVLTDTQYF. In DNA form, the CDR3 reads TGTGCCAGCAGGGTTCAGGTACTCACAGATACGCAGTATTTT.

The rearrangement links TRBV18 to TRBJ2-7; D is perhaps TRBD1 or TRBD2 (5 bases each). V was clipped by 4 bases and J by 4 bases, with 5 bases between them. The CDR3 runs 11 residues. The germline V gene has CDR1 KGHSH and CDR2 LQKENI. Here the CDR3 DNA reads TGTGCCAGCTCACGGGGGTACGAGCAGTACTTC. Its translation is CASSRGYEQYF.

The gene calls are TRBV19 and TRBJ2-5; 9 bases match TRBD1. Germline V CDR1 and CDR2: LNHDA, SQIVND (reference sequence). The CDR3 totals 13 residues. V lost 5 bases, J lost 4 bases, and 2 bases stayed unmatched. CDR3 amino acids: CASSGTGRETQYF. DNA of the CDR3: TGTGCCAGTAGTGGGACAGGGAGAGAGACCCAGTACTTC. Together with reference TRBV19 and TRBJ2-5, the CDR3 gives the full variable domain: DGGITQSPKYLFRKEGQNVTLSCEQNLNHDAMYWYRQDPGQGLRLIYYSQIVNDFQKGDIAEGYSVSREKKESFPLTVTSAQKNPTAFYLCASSGTGRETQYFGPGTRLLVL.

This clone was observed a few times. This chain uses TRBV2 with TRBJ2-2; TRBD2 matches 9 bases. The CDR3 runs to 15 residues. Trimming removed 6 bases from V and 6 bases from J; junction bases left unmatched: 8. CDR1 SNHLY and CDR2 FYNNEI come from the germline V gene. The CDR3 loop reads CASRETSGGAGELFF. The CDR3 bases are TGTGCCAGCAGGGAGACTAGCGGAGGGGCCGGGGAGCTGTTTTTT.

On this clone itself: Other DNA sequences in the sample encode the same CDR3. The chain links TRBV7-7 to TRBJ1-1, with D maybe TRBD1 (6 bases). V lost 3 bases, J lost 5 bases, and 10 bases lay in between. Germline assignment: CDR1 SSHAT and CDR2 FNYEAQ (reference sequence). The CDR3 sequence is 13 residues long. In DNA, the CDR3 is TGTGCCAGCAGCTTGAAACAGGGAACTGAAGCTTTCTTT. Its translation: CASSLKQGTEAFF.

The table lists this clone with a count of one. This rearrangement joins TRBV12-5 to TRBJ1-2; the match to TRBD1 covers 9 bases. The germline V gene has CDR1 LGHNT and CDR2 FRNRAP. Trimming cost V 2 bases and J 6 bases; bases outside gene matches: 4. The CDR3 is 14 residues long. The CDR3 spells CASGLSGTGNGYTF. Written as DNA, the CDR3 is TGTGCTAGTGGTTTGAGCGGGACAGGGAATGGCTACACCTTC.

V and J are TRBV28 and TRBJ1-1; D gene unclear. V was pared by 11 bases and J by 1 base, with 14 bases between. CDR1 is MDHEN and CDR2 is SYDVKM in the germline V gene. The CDR3 totals 13 residues. CDR3 amino acids: CAEQGPENTEAFF. As DNA, the CDR3 is TGTGCCGAGCAAGGACCCGAGAACACTGAAGCTTTCTTT.

This rearrangement joins TRBV6-5 to TRBJ1-5; D is unclear. The CDR3 covers 15 residues. From germline, CDR1 is MNHEY and CDR2 SVGAGI. V lost 5 bases and J 3 bases, leaving 14 bases between the germline ends. Here the CDR3 DNA reads TGTGCCAGCAGTAAGGCGGGTGCAGACAATCAGCCCCAGCATTTT. Translated: CASSKAGADNQPQHF.

The rearrangement uses TRBV29-1 and TRBJ2-2; D gene uncertain. CDR3 length equals 12 residues. Between the trimmed V and J ends, which lost 7 bases and 7 bases, there was a span of 13 bases. Germline assignment: CDR1 SQVTM and CDR2 ANQGSEA. CDR3: CSAPGPDGELFF. As DNA, the CDR3 is TGCAGCGCGCCGGGCCCTGACGGGGAGCTGTTTTTT.

The CDR3 coding sequence is TGTGCCAGCAGCATCGACAGGAGGGAAGCTTTCTTT. Translating it yields CASSIDRREAFF. The chain joins TRBV7-2 to TRBJ1-1, with a weak D call TRBD1 (6 bases). The germline gives CDR1 SGHTA, CDR2 FQGNSA. The V and J ends lost 5 bases and 8 bases respectively, with 12 bases between them. The CDR3 is made up of 12 amino acids.

The chain joins TRBV25-1 to TRBJ1-1; TRBD1 is a possible D gene (5 bases). The CDR3 length is 15 residues. Germline V gene data show CDR1 as MGHDK and CDR2 as SYGVNS. The germline V and J ends were trimmed by 3 bases and 0 bases, with 11 bases remaining between them. In nucleotides, the CDR3 is TGTGCCAGCAGTGACCCGGGGACGATGAACACTGAAGCTTTCTTT. Translating gives CASSDPGTMNTEAFF.

J is TRBJ1-2 and V is TRBV7-8; perhaps TRBD1 as D (6 bases). The germline CDR1 and CDR2 sequences are SGHVS and FQNEAQ. The CDR3 loop spans 16 amino acids. The V end was cut by 4 bases, the J end by 0 bases, with 15 bases between. The CDR3 spells CASSSLWTESNYGYTF. CDR3 in DNA: TGTGCCAGCAGCTCCCTATGGACAGAATCTAACTATGGCTACACCTTC.

The rearrangement joins TRBV28 to TRBJ2-7; 7 nucleotides line up with TRBD1. Germline V gene sequence: CDR1 MDHEN, CDR2 SYDVKM. V lost 6 bases and J lost 6; bases outside the gene matches: 11. The CDR3 has 14 amino acids. The CDR3: CASRVIGGRGEQYF. In DNA, the CDR3 is TGTGCCAGCAGAGTGATAGGGGGCCGTGGCGAGCAGTACTTC.

This sequence joins TRBV7-3 and TRBJ1-3, with 9 bases identical to TRBD1. CDR1 and CDR2 (germline): SGHTA, FQGTGA. This CDR3 spans 15 amino acids. V gave up 5 bases and J gave up 1 base; unmatched junction bases: 3. CDR3 DNA: TGTGCCAGCAGCATACAGGGGGCGTCTGGAAACACCATATATTTT. Its protein is CASSIQGASGNTIYF.

V usage is TRBV11-1 and J usage is TRBJ2-4; D possibly corresponds to TRBD1 (5 bases). The ends were cut back, 2 bases at V and 4 bases at J, with 12 bases in the middle. The CDR3 has 15 amino acids. Germline V lookup: CDR1 SGHAT, CDR2 FQDESV (reference sequence). CDR3 in amino acids: CASSLTGRQKNIQYF. As DNA, the CDR3 is TGTGCCAGCAGCTTAACGGGTCGACAGAAAAACATTCAGTACTTC.

The J gene is TRBJ2-7, the V gene TRBV9; unclear D gene. Deletions cut 2 bases from V and 1 base from J, with 13 bases between. The germline V gene has CDR1 SGDLS and CDR2 YYNGEE. This CDR3 comprises 15 residues. In DNA, the CDR3 is TGTGCCAGCAGCGTCGGGCCCGGCAGGTCCTACGAGCAGTACTTC. Translating gives CASSVGPGRSYEQYF. Filled out from reference TRBV9 and TRBJ2-7, the complete variable domain reads DSGVTQTPKHLITATGQRVTLRCSPRSGDLSVYWYQQSLDQGLQFLIQYYNGEERAKGNILERFSAQQFPDLHSELNLSSLELGDSALYFCASSVGPGRSYEQYFGPGTRLTVT.

This clone appeared a few times. The V gene is TRBV6-6, the J gene TRBJ2-2; D is undetermined. Trimming stripped 4 bases from V and 5 bases from J, with 17 bases between. CDR3 length: 16 amino acids. Germline V gene data show CDR1 as MNHNY and CDR2 as SVGAGI (reference sequence). The chain's CDR3 is CASSWGSARRTGELFF. Written as DNA, the CDR3 is TGTGCCAGCAGTTGGGGTTCGGCCCGACGGACCGGGGAGCTGTTTTTT.

The chain joins TRBV5-6 to TRBJ1-1, with D unresolved. CDR3 length: 15 amino acids. With 0 bases removed from V and 1 base from J, the gap between germline ends came to 10 bases. Germline CDR1 and CDR2: SGHDT and YYEEEE. The CDR3 region is CASSLDRPRNTEAFF. Written as DNA, the CDR3 is TGTGCCAGCAGCTTGGATAGGCCCAGGAACACTGAAGCTTTCTTT.

The rearrangement links TRBV4-1 to TRBJ2-2; TRBD2 is a possible D gene (5 bases). Per the germline V gene, CDR1 is MGHRA and CDR2 is YSYEKL. V was cut by 1 base and J by 2 bases, with 20 bases left in between. The CDR3 contains 19 residues. The chain's CDR3 is CASSQARLSRLRNTGELFF. CDR3 sequence (DNA): TGCGCCAGCAGCCAAGCACGACTATCGCGGCTACGTAACACCGGGGAGCTGTTTTTT.

This sequence joins TRBV5-1 and TRBJ2-3; D may correspond to TRBD1 or TRBD2 (5 bases each). The V gene lost 4 bases and the J gene lost 0 bases, with 18 bases spanning the gap. The germline V gene has CDR1 SGHRS and CDR2 YFSETQ. The CDR3 is 17 amino acids. The CDR3 bases are TGCGCCAGCAGCCCAGGGAGATACCGAGTTAGCACAGATACGCAGTATTTT. Amino acid sequence: CASSPGRYRVSTDTQYF.

The chain couples TRBV1 to TRBJ2-7; TRBD1 was called by the table and not checked on the DNA. TRBV1 is a listed pseudogene. The CDR3 is 14 residues long. CDR3 sequence reads: CTSSFRDRAYEQYF. CDR3 DNA: TGCACCAGCAGCTTCCGGGACAGGGCCTACGAGCAGTACTTC.

The J gene is TRBJ2-5, the V gene TRBV6-5; no firm D call. This CDR3 has 16 residues. Per the germline V gene, CDR1 is MNHEY and CDR2 is SVGAGI. The ends were cut back, 4 bases at V and 3 bases at J, with 18 bases in the middle. The CDR3 DNA is TGTGCCAGCAGTTTAGAACTTGACACATCAAAAGAGACCCAGTACTTC. It translates to CASSLELDTSKETQYF.

The rearrangement joins TRBV4-1 to TRBJ2-7; the match to TRBD1 covers 7 bases. This CDR3 is built from 14 residues. Per germline, CDR1 MGHRA and CDR2 YSYEKL. The J segment lost 2 bases and the V segment lost 2 bases, leaving 3 bases of the junction unmatched. CDR3 residues: CASSQRQGPYEQYF. CDR3 in DNA: TGCGCCAGCAGCCAACGACAGGGTCCCTACGAGCAGTACTTC.